The sequence of this T cell receptor beta chain was determined in a study of T cell repertoires in cytomegalovirus infection. Trimming removed 5 bases from V and 2 bases from J, with 12 bases in between. The CDR3 length is 14 residues. Germline-derived CDR1 and CDR2 are SGHTA and FQGNSA. TCRdb re-called the reads with MiXCR, one entry per CDR3 protein. This sample has about 570,000 distinct CDR3 sequences, with around 40% found just once. This clonotype has only a few counts. Its antigen remains unidentified. This chain connects TRBV7-2 to TRBJ1-2; no definite D call. The origin of this receptor is a human donor in good health (CMV status not recorded). Some clones in this sample may be carry-over from other donors' samples. Sequencing used cultured PBMCs, obtained from culture after CMV antigen stimulation. Here the CDR3 DNA reads TGTGCCAGCAGCCAAGAACAGATCAACTATGGCTACACCTTC. Amino acids: CASSQEQINYGYTF.